This is a list of T cell receptor beta chains from one sample in a study of T cells after yellow fever vaccination. Via MiXCR, TCRdb re-called the 5' RACE reads, giving one row per CDR3 protein. The sample lists 500,000 to 700,000 distinct CDR3 sequences; about 19% were seen once. Sequenced here: PBMCs, sampled 15 days after the yellow fever booster vaccination. The receptors come from a man aged 30 to 39 who received the YFV17D yellow fever vaccine. Both conserved end residues are part of each CDR3. Each record gives: CDR3 DNA, CDR3 protein, V gene, J gene, clone size, D gene. A D gene is named only where the DNA matches it firmly. Size values are once, few and many counts, or a class for expanded clones, and some rows have none.

TGTGCCAGCAGCTTAGCACGACTAGCCTACGAGCAGTACTTC	CASSLARLAYEQYF	TRBV7-2	TRBJ2-7	-	-
TGTGCCAGCAGTTCCTGGACCGAAACAGATACGCAGTATTTT	CASSSWTETDTQYF	TRBV6-5	TRBJ2-3	-	-
TGTGCCAGCAGCCAATCGAACACCTGGGACACTGAAGCTTTCTTT	CASSQSNTWDTEAFF	TRBV3-1	TRBJ1-1	few	-
TGTGCCAGCAGCGCACAGGGGGCGGTGAGCGGGGAGCTGTTTTTT	CASSAQGAVSGELFF	TRBV9	TRBJ2-2	few	TRBD1
TGTGCCAGCAGTTTAATTTTGAACACTGAAGCTTTCTTT	CASSLILNTEAFF	TRBV28	TRBJ1-1	few	-
TGTGCCAGCAGTGGGTACTCGGGACTAGCGGGAGGAGGCGGGGAGCTGTTTTTT	CASSGYSGLAGGGGELFF	TRBV12-3/TRBV12-4	TRBJ2-2	-	TRBD2
TGTGCCAGCTCCCGTTCAGGGGACACTGAAGCTTTCTTT	CASSRSGDTEAFF	TRBV18	TRBJ1-1	-	-
TGCAGTGTCACCCCGCCAGGGGGACGCTCGGAGACCCAGTACTTC	CSVTPPGGRSETQYF	TRBV20-1	TRBJ2-5	-	TRBD1
TGTGCCAGCAGTGCCTCCTTGGGGTATGAGCAGTTCTTC	CASSASLGYEQFF	TRBV12-3/TRBV12-4	TRBJ2-1	few	-
TGCAGTGCGCTGCCTACCGGGGGGCGGACCGGGGAGCTGTTTTTT	CSALPTGGRTGELFF	TRBV20-1	TRBJ2-2	few	-
TGTGCCAGCAGCCGATCAGGACTATCGGGCGAGCAGTACTTC	CASSRSGLSGEQYF	TRBV7-2	TRBJ2-7	-	-
TGTGCCAGCAGTTTAACAGAGCTTAACCTAGCCAAAAACATTCAGTACTTC	CASSLTELNLAKNIQYF	TRBV12-3/TRBV12-4	TRBJ2-4	few	-
TGTGCCAGCAGCCCCCCCACAACTTTTCCGGGACTAGCCAAGGGGGACAATGAGCAGTTCTTC	CASSPPTTFPGLAKGDNEQFF	TRBV21-1	TRBJ2-1	-	-
TGTGCCATCAGTCCGGGACAGGGACACTACGAGCAGTACTTC	CAISPGQGHYEQYF	TRBV10-3	TRBJ2-7	-	TRBD1
TGCGCCAGCAGCCCTGCTGGGTCCTTCACTGAAGCTTTCTTT	CASSPAGSFTEAFF	TRBV5-1	TRBJ1-1	few	-
TGTGCCAGCAGCCCCCGAGCGGCAGGAGAGACCCAGTACTTC	CASSPRAAGETQYF	TRBV5-5	TRBJ2-5	few	-
TGTGCCAGCACCCCTCTCCCCAGGGCTAATGAGCAGTTCTTC	CASTPLPRANEQFF	TRBV6-2/TRBV6-3	TRBJ2-1	few	-
TGTGCCAGCAGTTACACACCGGGGGAGCTGTTTTTT	CASSYTPGELFF	TRBV6-5	TRBJ2-2	-	-
TGTGCCAGCAGCTTACGTAGTCTCACCTCTGTGCAGTACTTC	CASSLRSLTSVQYF	TRBV7-2	TRBJ2-7	-	-
TGTGCCAGCAGTTTGACCGGGACTAGCTACCAAGAGACCCAGTACTTC	CASSLTGTSYQETQYF	TRBV6-2/TRBV6-3	TRBJ2-5	few	TRBD2
TGTGCCTGGAGGGGCAGGACAGGGTGGGACAATGAGCAGTTCTTC	CAWRGRTGWDNEQFF	TRBV30	TRBJ2-1	-	TRBD1
TGCGCCAGCAGCTCTCAAGCGGGAGGTGCCTACGAGCAGTACTTC	CASSSQAGGAYEQYF	TRBV5-1	TRBJ2-7	few	TRBD2
TGTGCCAGCAGCCGGGGGATACTAGCGGGTGAGCAGTTCTTC	CASSRGILAGEQFF	TRBV4-2	TRBJ2-1	-	TRBD2
TGTGCCATCAGTGGTGAGGGGGCCGGTCGCACAGATACGCAGTATTTT	CAISGEGAGRTDTQYF	TRBV10-3	TRBJ2-3	-	TRBD1
TGTGCCAGCAGTTTAGGGTACGCCCCCACCTGGGAGGAATGGGCCCAGCATTTT	CASSLGYAPTWEEWAQHF	TRBV12-3/TRBV12-4	TRBJ1-5	few	-
TGCGCCAGCAGCCAAGATAACGGGATCGGGGAGCAGTACTTC	CASSQDNGIGEQYF	TRBV4-3	TRBJ2-7	few	-
TGCGCCAGCAGACCACCACAGGGCTCCTACGAGCAGTACTTC	CASRPPQGSYEQYF	TRBV5-1	TRBJ2-7	-	-
TGTGCCAGCAGCTTTGGACAGGCAACAGGCACAGATACGCAGTATTTT	CASSFGQATGTDTQYF	TRBV7-2	TRBJ2-3	-	TRBD1
TGTGCCAGCAGACTCCTAGCGCCGAGCTCCTACAATGAGCAGTTCTTC	CASRLLAPSSYNEQFF	TRBV6-2/TRBV6-3	TRBJ2-1	-	-
TGCAGTGCTCCCCCCAGGGAGCAGTTCTTC	CSAPPREQFF	TRBV20-1	TRBJ2-1	-	-
TGTGCCAGCTCACCTCCTACAGGGCGCTCCTACAATGAGCAGTTCTTC	CASSPPTGRSYNEQFF	TRBV18	TRBJ2-1	-	-
TGTGCCAGCAGCCAAACGCTGGCGGGAGAGTTTCTTTTCGAGCAGTACTTC	CASSQTLAGEFLFEQYF	TRBV3-1	TRBJ2-7	-	TRBD2
TGTGCCAGCAGCACACCGGGCCCCAGATCCTCCTACAATGAGCAGTTCTTC	CASSTPGPRSSYNEQFF	TRBV7-9	TRBJ2-1	few	-
TGTGCCAGCAGCTTAGCCTCGGGAATGTACACCGGGGAGCTGTTTTTT	CASSLASGMYTGELFF	TRBV7-2	TRBJ2-2	few	-
TGTGCCAGCAGCTTACAAACGCAGGGTGGAAACACCATATATTTT	CASSLQTQGGNTIYF	TRBV7-2	TRBJ1-3	-	-
TGTGCCAGTAAAGAAAGGGCAGGGGAGCTGTTTTTT	CASKERAGELFF	TRBV19	TRBJ2-2	few	-
TGTGCCAGCAGTTTTGGCGAATTCGGGACAGTTAAAGAGACCCAGTACTTC	CASSFGEFGTVKETQYF	TRBV28	TRBJ2-5	-	TRBD1
TGCAGTGCTGAAAGGGAATACGAGCAGTACTTC	CSAEREYEQYF	TRBV20-1	TRBJ2-7	few	-
TGCGCCAGCAGCTTGGCCTCTGCGGGAGTAGGGGAGCAGTTCTTC	CASSLASAGVGEQFF	TRBV5-1	TRBJ2-1	-	TRBD2
TGTGCCAGCAGTCTAGCGGGAGGGCCGGTCGGCTCCTACGAGCAGTACTTC	CASSLAGGPVGSYEQYF	TRBV27	TRBJ2-7	-	TRBD2
TGTGCCAGCAGCGTAGGAACGGGGGAGAGGCCCCCATATAATACGCAGTATTTT	CASSVGTGERPPYNTQYF	TRBV9	TRBJ2-3	few	-
TGTGCCAGCAGCTTGGGAGACTCGATCTACGAGCAGTACTTC	CASSLGDSIYEQYF	TRBV5-6	TRBJ2-7	-	-
TGCAGTGCTAGAGCTCCTACAGGACACCAAGAGACCCAGTACTTC	CSARAPTGHQETQYF	TRBV20-1	TRBJ2-5	-	-
TGTGCCAGCAGCCCAGGGGGCGCCTGGGAGACCCAGTACTTC	CASSPGGAWETQYF	TRBV7-8	TRBJ2-5	-	TRBD1
TGCGCCAGCAGATCGGTTGGGACAGGGGACGAGCAGTACTTC	CASRSVGTGDEQYF	TRBV5-1	TRBJ2-7	few	TRBD1
TGCAGCGTTGATGGGGTGGCGGCAAGCTCCTACAATGAGCAGTTCTTC	CSVDGVAASSYNEQFF	TRBV29-1	TRBJ2-1	few	-
TGCAGTGCTGACGCGGGAGAAAACACCATATATTTT	CSADAGENTIYF	TRBV20-1	TRBJ1-3	few	-
TGCAGCGTTGAGGCGGGAGAATATGAGCAGTACTTC	CSVEAGEYEQYF	TRBV29-1	TRBJ2-7	few	TRBD2
TGTGCCAGCTCACCTCGGGCGGGCCTATCCTACAATGAGCAGTTCTTC	CASSPRAGLSYNEQFF	TRBV18	TRBJ2-1	-	-
TGCAGCGTTACCCTAGCGGGGCTCTACGAGCAGTACTTC	CSVTLAGLYEQYF	TRBV29-1	TRBJ2-7	few	TRBD2